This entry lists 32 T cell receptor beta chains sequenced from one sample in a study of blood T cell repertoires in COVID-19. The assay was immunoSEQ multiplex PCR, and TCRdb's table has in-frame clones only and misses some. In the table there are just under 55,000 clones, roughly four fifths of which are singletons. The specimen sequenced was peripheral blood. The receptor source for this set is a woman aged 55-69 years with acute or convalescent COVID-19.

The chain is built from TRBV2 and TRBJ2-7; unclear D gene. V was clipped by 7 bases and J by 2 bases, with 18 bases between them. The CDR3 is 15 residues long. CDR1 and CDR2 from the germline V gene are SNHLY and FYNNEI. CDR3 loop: CASKARGSLTYEQYF. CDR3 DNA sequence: TGTGCCAGCAAGGCGCGAGGCTCGCTGACCTACGAGCAGTACTTC.

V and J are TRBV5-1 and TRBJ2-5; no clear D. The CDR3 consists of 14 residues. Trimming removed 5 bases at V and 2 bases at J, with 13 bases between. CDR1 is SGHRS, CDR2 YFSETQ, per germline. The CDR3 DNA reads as TGCGCCAGCAGGGGCAGCACCCGGCAAGAGACCCAGTACTTC. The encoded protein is CASRGSTRQETQYF.

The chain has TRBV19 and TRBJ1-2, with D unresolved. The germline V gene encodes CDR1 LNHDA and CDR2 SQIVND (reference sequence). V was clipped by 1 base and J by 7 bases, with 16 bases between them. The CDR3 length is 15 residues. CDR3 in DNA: TGTGCCAGTAGTATAGTCGCAGGCCCCGCTCCTGGCTACACCTTC. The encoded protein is CASSIVAGPAPGYTF.

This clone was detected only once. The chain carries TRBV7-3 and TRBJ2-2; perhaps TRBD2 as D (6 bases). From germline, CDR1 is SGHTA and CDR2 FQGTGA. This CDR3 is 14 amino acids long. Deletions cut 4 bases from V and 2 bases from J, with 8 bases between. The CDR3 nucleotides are TGTGCCAGCAGCTCTAGCGTAAACACCGGGGAGCTGTTTTTT. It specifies CASSSSVNTGELFF.

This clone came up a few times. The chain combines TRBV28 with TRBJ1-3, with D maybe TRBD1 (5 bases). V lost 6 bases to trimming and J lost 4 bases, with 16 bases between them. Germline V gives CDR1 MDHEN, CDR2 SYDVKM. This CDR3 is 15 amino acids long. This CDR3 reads CASSPSGQGGNTIYF. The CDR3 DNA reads TGTGCCAGCAGCCCTAGCGGGCAGGGCGGAAACACCATATATTTT. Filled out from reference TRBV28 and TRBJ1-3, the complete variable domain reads DVKVTQSSRYLVKRTGEKVFLECVQDMDHENMFWYRQDPGLGLRLIYFSYDVKMKEKGDIPEGYSVSREKKERFSLILESASTNQTSMYLCASSPSGQGGNTIYFGEGSWLTVV.

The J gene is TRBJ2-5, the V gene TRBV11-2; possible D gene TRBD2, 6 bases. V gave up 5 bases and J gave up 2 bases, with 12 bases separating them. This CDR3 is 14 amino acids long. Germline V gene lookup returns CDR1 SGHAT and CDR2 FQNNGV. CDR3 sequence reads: CASSPLGLQETQYF. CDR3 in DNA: TGTGCCAGCAGCCCCTTGGGACTTCAAGAGACCCAGTACTTC.

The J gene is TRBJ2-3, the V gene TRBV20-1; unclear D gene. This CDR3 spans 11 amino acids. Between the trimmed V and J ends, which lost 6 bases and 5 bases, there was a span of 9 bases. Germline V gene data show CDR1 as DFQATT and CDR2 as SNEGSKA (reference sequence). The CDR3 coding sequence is TGCAGTGCGGCGGCGAAAGATACGCAGTATTTT. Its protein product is CSAAAKDTQYF.

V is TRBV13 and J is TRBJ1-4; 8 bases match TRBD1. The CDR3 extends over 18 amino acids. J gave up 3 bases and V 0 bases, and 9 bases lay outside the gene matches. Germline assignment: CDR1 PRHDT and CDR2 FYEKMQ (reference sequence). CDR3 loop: CASSLGIIGTGPNEKLFF. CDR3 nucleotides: TGTGCCAGCAGCTTAGGGATTATCGGGACAGGCCCTAATGAAAAACTGTTTTTT.

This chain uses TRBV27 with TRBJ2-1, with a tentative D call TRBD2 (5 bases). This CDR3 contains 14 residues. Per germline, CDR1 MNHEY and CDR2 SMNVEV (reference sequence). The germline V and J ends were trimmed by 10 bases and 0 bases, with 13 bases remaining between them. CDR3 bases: TGTGCCACCTCAAGACGGGGCTCCTACAATGAGCAGTTCTTC. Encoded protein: CATSRRGSYNEQFF.

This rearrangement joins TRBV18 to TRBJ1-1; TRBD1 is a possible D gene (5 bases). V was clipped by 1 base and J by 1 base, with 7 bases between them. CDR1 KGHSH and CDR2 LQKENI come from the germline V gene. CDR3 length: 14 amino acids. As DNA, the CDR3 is TGTGCCAGCTCACCACAGGGGCCGAACACTGAAGCTTTCTTT. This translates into CASSPQGPNTEAFF.

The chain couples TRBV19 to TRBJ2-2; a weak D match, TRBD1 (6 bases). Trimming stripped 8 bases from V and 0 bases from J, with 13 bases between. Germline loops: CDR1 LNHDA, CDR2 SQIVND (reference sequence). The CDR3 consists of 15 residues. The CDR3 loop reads CASATNRANTGELFF. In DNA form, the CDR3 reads TGTGCCAGTGCCACAAACAGGGCGAACACCGGGGAGCTGTTTTTT.

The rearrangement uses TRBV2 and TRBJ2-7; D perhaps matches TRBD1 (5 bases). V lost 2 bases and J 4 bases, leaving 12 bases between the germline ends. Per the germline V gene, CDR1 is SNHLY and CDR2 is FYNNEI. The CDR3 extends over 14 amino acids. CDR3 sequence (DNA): TGTGCCAGCAGTGAACAAGGGGAATTGTACGAGCAGTACTTC. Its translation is CASSEQGELYEQYF.

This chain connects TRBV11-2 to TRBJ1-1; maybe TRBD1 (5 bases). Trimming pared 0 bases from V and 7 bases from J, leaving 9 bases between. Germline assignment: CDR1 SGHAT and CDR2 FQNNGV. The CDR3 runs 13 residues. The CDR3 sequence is CASSLEWGVEAFF. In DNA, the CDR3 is TGTGCCAGCAGCTTAGAGTGGGGGGTTGAAGCTTTCTTT. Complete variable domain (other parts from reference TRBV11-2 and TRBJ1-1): EAGVAQSPRYKIIEKRQSVAFWCNPISGHATLYWYQQILGQGPKLLIQFQNNGVVDDSQLPKDRFSAERLKGVDSTLKIQPAKLEDSAVYLCASSLEWGVEAFFGQGTRLTVV.

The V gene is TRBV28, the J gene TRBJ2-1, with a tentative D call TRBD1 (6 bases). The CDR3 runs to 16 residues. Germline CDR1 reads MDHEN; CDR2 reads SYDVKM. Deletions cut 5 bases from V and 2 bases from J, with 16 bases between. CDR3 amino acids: CASSLAGQPAYNEQFF. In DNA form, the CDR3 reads TGTGCCAGCAGTCTAGCTGGACAGCCAGCCTACAATGAGCAGTTCTTC.

CDR3 protein: CASSQRDRYTGELFF. The CDR3, as DNA: TGTGCCAGCAGCCAAAGGGACAGATACACCGGGGAGCTGTTTTTT. The V and J genes are TRBV5-8 and TRBJ2-2, with 7 bases lining up with TRBD1. From germline, CDR1 is SGHTS and CDR2 YDEGEE. The CDR3 runs 15 residues. J gave up 3 bases and V 4 bases, and 6 bases lay outside the gene matches.

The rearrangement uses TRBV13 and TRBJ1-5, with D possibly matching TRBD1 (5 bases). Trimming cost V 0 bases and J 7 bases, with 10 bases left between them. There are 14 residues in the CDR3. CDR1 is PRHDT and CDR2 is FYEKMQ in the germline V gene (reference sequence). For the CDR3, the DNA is TGTGCCAGCAGCTTAGGAGCCGGGGGGCAGCCCCAGCATTTT. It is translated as CASSLGAGGQPQHF.

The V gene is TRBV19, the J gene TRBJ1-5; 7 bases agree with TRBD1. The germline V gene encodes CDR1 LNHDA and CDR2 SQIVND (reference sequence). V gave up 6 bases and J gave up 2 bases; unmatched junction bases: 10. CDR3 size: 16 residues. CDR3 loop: CASSIYRGAGNQPQHF. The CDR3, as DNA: TGTGCCAGTAGCATCTACAGGGGTGCGGGCAATCAGCCCCAGCATTTT.

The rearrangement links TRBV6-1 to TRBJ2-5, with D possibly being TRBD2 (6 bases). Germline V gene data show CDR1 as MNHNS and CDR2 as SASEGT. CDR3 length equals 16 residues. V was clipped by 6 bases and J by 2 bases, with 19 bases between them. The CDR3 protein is CASREKGVRGQETQYF. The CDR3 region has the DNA TGTGCCAGCAGGGAAAAAGGGGTTCGGGGGCAAGAGACCCAGTACTTC.

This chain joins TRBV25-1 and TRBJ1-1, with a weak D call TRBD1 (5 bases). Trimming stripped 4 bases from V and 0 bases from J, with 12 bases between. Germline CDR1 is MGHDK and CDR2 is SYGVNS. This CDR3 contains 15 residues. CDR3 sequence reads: CASSALGGMNTEAFF. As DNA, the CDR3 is TGTGCCAGCAGTGCCCTCGGGGGGATGAACACTGAAGCTTTCTTT.

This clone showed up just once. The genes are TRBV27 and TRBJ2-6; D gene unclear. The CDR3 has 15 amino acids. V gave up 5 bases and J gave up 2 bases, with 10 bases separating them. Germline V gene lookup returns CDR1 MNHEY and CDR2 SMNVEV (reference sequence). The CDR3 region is CASSLERPGANVLTF. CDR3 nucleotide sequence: TGTGCCAGCAGTCTAGAGCGACCTGGGGCCAACGTCCTGACTTTC. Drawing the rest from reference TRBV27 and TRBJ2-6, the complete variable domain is EAQVTQNPRYLITVTGKKLTVTCSQNMNHEYMSWYRQDPGLGLRQIYYSMNVEVTDKGDVPEGYKVSRKEKRNFPLILESPSPNQTSLYFCASSLERPGANVLTFGAGSRLTVL.

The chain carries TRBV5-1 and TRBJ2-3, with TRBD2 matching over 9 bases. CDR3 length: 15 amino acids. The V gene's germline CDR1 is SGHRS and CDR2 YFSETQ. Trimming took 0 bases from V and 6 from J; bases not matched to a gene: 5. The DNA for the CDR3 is TGCGCCAGCAGCTTGGTAGCGGGGGCTCTCGATACGCAGTATTTT. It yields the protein CASSLVAGALDTQYF.

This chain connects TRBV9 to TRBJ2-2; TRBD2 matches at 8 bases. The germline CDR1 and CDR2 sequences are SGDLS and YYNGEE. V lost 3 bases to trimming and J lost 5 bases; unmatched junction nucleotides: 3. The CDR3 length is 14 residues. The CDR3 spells CASSGRLATGELFF. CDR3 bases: TGTGCCAGCAGCGGGCGACTAGCGACCGGGGAGCTGTTTTTT. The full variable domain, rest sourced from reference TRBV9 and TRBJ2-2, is DSGVTQTPKHLITATGQRVTLRCSPRSGDLSVYWYQQSLDQGLQFLIQYYNGEERAKGNILERFSAQQFPDLHSELNLSSLELGDSALYFCASSGRLATGELFFGEGSRLTVL.

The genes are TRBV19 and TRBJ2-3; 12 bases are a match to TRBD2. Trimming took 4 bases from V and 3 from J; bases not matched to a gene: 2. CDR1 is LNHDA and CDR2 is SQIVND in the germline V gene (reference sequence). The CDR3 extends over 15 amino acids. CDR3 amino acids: CASSNGLAGTDTQYF. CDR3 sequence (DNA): TGTGCCAGTAGTAACGGACTAGCGGGAACAGATACGCAGTATTTT.

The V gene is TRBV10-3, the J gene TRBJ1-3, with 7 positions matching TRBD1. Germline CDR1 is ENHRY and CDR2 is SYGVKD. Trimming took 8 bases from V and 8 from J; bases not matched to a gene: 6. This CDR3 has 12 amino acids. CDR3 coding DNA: TGTGCCATCCTGCAGGGGGAGGACACCATATATTTT. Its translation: CAILQGEDTIYF.

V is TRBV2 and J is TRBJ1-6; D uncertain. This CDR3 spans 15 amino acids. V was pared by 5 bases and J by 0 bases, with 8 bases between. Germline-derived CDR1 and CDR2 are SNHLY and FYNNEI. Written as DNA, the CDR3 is TGTGCCAGCAGTCTCAAGAGCTCCTATAATTCACCCCTCCACTTT. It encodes CASSLKSSYNSPLHF.

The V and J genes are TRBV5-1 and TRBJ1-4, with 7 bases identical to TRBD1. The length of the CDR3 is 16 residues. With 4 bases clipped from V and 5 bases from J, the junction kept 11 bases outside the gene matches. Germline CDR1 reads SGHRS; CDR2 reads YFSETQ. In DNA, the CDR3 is TGCGCCAGCAGCCCCCGCGCGGACAGGCGAAATGAAAAACTGTTTTTT. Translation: CASSPRADRRNEKLFF.

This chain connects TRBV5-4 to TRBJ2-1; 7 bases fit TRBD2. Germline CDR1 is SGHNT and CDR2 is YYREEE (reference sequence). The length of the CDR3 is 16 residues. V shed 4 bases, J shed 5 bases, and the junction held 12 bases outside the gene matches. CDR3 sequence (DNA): TGTGCCAGCAGCCCCCCATCATTACTAGCGAACAATGAGCAGTTCTTC. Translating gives CASSPPSLLANNEQFF. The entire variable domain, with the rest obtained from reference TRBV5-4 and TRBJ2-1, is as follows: ETGVTQSPTHLIKTRGQQVTLRCSSQSGHNTVSWYQQALGQGPQFIFQYYREEENGRGNFPPRFSGLQFPNYSSELNVNALELDDSALYLCASSPPSLLANNEQFFGPGTRLTVL.

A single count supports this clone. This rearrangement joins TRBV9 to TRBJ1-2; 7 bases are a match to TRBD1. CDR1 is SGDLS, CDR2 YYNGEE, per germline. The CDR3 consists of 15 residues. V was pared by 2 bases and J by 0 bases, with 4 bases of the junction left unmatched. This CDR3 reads CASSVGTAANYGYTF. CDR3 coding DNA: TGTGCCAGCAGCGTGGGGACAGCTGCTAACTATGGCTACACCTTC.

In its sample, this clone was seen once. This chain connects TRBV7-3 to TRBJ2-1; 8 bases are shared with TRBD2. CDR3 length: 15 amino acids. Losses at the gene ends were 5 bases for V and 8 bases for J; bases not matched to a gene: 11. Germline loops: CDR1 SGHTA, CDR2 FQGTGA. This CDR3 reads CASSRLGTSSDEQFF. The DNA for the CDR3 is TGTGCCAGCAGCCGCCTCGGGACTAGTTCCGATGAGCAGTTCTTC.

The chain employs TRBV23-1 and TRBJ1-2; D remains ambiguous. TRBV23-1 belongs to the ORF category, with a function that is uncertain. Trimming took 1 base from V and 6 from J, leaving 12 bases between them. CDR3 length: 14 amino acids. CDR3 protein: CASSQFTGCDGYTF. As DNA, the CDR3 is TGCGCCAGCAGTCAATTTACGGGTTGTGATGGCTACACCTTC.

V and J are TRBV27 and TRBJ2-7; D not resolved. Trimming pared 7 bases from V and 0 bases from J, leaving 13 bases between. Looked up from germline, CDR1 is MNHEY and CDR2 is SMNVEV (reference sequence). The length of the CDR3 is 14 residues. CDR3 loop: CASNPSGFSYEQYF. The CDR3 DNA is TGTGCCAGCAACCCATCCGGTTTCTCCTACGAGCAGTACTTC.

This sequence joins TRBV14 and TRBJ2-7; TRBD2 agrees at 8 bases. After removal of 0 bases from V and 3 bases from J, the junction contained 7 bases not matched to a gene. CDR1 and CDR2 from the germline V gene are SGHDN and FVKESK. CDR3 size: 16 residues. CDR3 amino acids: CASSQDGAGGRYEQYF. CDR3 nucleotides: TGTGCCAGCAGCCAAGATGGGGCGGGAGGCCGCTACGAGCAGTACTTC.